A single sample gave rise to the 10 T cell receptor beta chains below, sequenced in a study of cytomegalovirus exposure and HLA in healthy donors. Researchers ran the PCR with 60 Vbeta and 13 Jbeta primers. The protocol was immunoSEQ multiplex PCR, while the TCRdb copy is restricted to in-frame clones and leaves out a portion. The repertoire holds under 150,000 clones, with nearly 80% as singletons. The sample consisted of PBMCs. These receptors were taken from a woman younger than 45 in good health and CMV-seronegative.

The genes are TRBV30 and TRBJ2-1; D is undetermined. The CDR3 is 12 residues long. Trimming removed 2 bases from V and 6 bases from J, with 8 bases in between. From germline, CDR1 is GTSNPN and CDR2 SVGIG (reference sequence). CDR3 residues: CAWSFVVNEQFF. CDR3 nucleotide sequence: TGTGCCTGGAGTTTTGTAGTCAATGAGCAGTTCTTC. Full variable domain (outside the CDR3, taken from reference TRBV30 and TRBJ2-1): SQTIHQWPATLVQPVGSPLSLECTVEGTSNPNLYWYRQAAGRGLQLLFYSVGIGQISSEVPQNLSASRPQDRQFILSSKKLLLSDSGFYLCAWSFVVNEQFFGPGTRLTVL.

The rearrangement joins TRBV11-2 to TRBJ2-1; 10 bases line up with TRBD2. Losses at the gene ends were 4 bases for V and 5 bases for J; bases not matched to a gene: 5. Per the germline V gene, CDR1 is SGHAT and CDR2 is FQNNGV. CDR3 size: 15 residues. For the CDR3, the DNA is TGTGCCAGCAGCTCGATAGCGGGGGGAGACAATGAGCAGTTCTTC. This codes for CASSSIAGGDNEQFF.

This chain connects TRBV11-3 to TRBJ2-7; 7 nucleotides agree with TRBD1. The V gene's germline CDR1 is SGHNT and CDR2 YENEEA. Trimming removed 5 bases from V and 6 bases from J; junction bases left unmatched: 7. The CDR3 has 13 residues. The CDR3 coding sequence is TGTGCCAGCAGCGCAAATCACAGGGGCGAGCAGTACTTC. The encoded protein is CASSANHRGEQYF.

The chain is built from TRBV29-1 and TRBJ2-5, with 10 bases that match TRBD2. CDR1 SQVTM and CDR2 ANQGSEA come from the germline V gene. CDR3 length equals 14 residues. V lost 5 bases, J lost 1 base, and 4 bases stayed unmatched. The CDR3 region is CSVRSGGGQETQYF. For the CDR3, the DNA is TGCAGCGTTAGAAGCGGGGGGGGCCAAGAGACCCAGTACTTC.

This clone was seen a handful of times. This chain joins TRBV11-2 and TRBJ1-4; no firm D call. V lost 0 bases and J lost 2, with 10 bases in between. Looked up from germline, CDR1 is SGHAT and CDR2 is FQNNGV. CDR3 length: 16 amino acids. The CDR3: CASSLDMGRTNEKLFF. As DNA, the CDR3 is TGTGCCAGCAGCTTAGATATGGGGAGGACTAATGAAAAACTGTTTTTT.

The chain carries TRBV9 and TRBJ1-6; D remains ambiguous. Germline loops: CDR1 SGDLS, CDR2 YYNGEE. This CDR3 has 15 amino acids. Trimming shortened V by 4 bases and J by 6 bases, and 14 bases separated the two germline ends. The CDR3: CASSPRGLLNSPLHF. The CDR3 DNA is TGTGCCAGCAGCCCGCGAGGTCTTCTTAATTCACCCCTCCACTTT.

This clone showed up just a few times. The chain joins TRBV11-2 to TRBJ1-1; no clear D. Germline values: CDR1 SGHAT, CDR2 FQNNGV. V lost 1 base to trimming and J lost 2 bases, with 17 bases between them. CDR3 length: 17 residues. This chain's CDR3 is CASSLATSGYGNTEAFF. The DNA for the CDR3 is TGTGCCAGCAGCTTAGCCACCAGCGGCTACGGAAACACTGAAGCTTTCTTT. The whole variable domain, filled in from reference TRBV11-2 and TRBJ1-1, reads EAGVAQSPRYKIIEKRQSVAFWCNPISGHATLYWYQQILGQGPKLLIQFQNNGVVDDSQLPKDRFSAERLKGVDSTLKIQPAKLEDSAVYLCASSLATSGYGNTEAFFGQGTRLTVV.

The chain carries TRBV5-1 and TRBJ1-2; TRBD1 might be the D (6 bases). Germline V gives CDR1 SGHRS, CDR2 YFSETQ. The CDR3 has 14 residues. Trimming shortened V by 0 bases and J by 5 bases, and 11 bases separated the two germline ends. The CDR3 DNA reads TGCGCCAGCAGCTTGGCCCCAGGGGCGTATGGCTACACCTTC. Its protein product is CASSLAPGAYGYTF. The whole variable domain, filled in from reference TRBV5-1 and TRBJ1-2, reads KAGVTQTPRYLIKTRGQQVTLSCSPISGHRSVSWYQQTPGQGLQFLFEYFSETQRNKGNFPGRFSGRQFSNSRSEMNVSTLELGDSALYLCASSLAPGAYGYTFGSGTRLTVV.

The chain links TRBV5-8 to TRBJ2-7; maybe TRBD2 (5 bases). V lost 4 bases and J lost 12, with 23 bases in between. CDR1 SGHTS and CDR2 YDEGEE come from the germline V gene. The CDR3 spans 14 residues. The CDR3 protein is CASSRNLEGAQMYF. The CDR3 nucleotides read TGTGCCAGCAGCCGTAACTTAGAGGGAGCCCAGATGTACTTC.

This rearrangement joins TRBV13 to TRBJ2-3; 9 bases agree with TRBD2. Trimming at V came to 7 bases and at J to 0 bases, leaving 5 bases not matched to a gene. This CDR3 spans 15 amino acids. Looked up from germline, CDR1 is PRHDT and CDR2 is FYEKMQ (reference sequence). CDR3 bases: TGTGCCAGCAAACCCCTAGCGGGAAGCACAGATACGCAGTATTTT. It codes for CASKPLAGSTDTQYF.